The present TCR beta chain was sequenced within a study of blood T cell repertoires in COVID-19. Study at large: PBMCs, B-cell-depleted T cells, or T cells provided the cDNA or gDNA that made up the material.

Per the study methods: Scientists estimated how many nucleated cells there were by amplifying reference gene primers. TCRdb keeps only in-frame clones here, not all; method: immunoSEQ multiplex PCR. D and trimming come from the DNA, and the V and J calls and clone size come from that table. The table includes about 44,000 clones, roughly 92% detected once. Germline V gene lookup returns CDR1 MGHRA and CDR2 YSYEKL. CDR3 length: 15 residues. V dropped 2 bases and J dropped 2 bases, with 13 bases sitting between them. Sequencing was done on a sample of peripheral blood. This rearrangement joins TRBV4-1 to TRBJ2-7; D perhaps matches TRBD1 (6 bases). The clonotype comes from a man between 50 and 59 years old with COVID-19, enrolled during active disease. CDR3 sequence: CASSQTQGFPYEQYF. DNA of the CDR3: TGCGCCAGCAGCCAAACCCAGGGGTTCCCCTACGAGCAGTACTTC.